This T cell receptor beta chain originates from a study of beta chain features in type 1 diabetes. Between the trimmed V and J ends, which lost 0 bases and 13 bases, there was a span of 16 bases. The CDR3 is made up of 14 amino acids. Germline values: CDR1 SGHAT, CDR2 FQNNGV. General study results and limits: In all four CD4+ subsets, TCRB CDR3 length was significantly, moderately reduced in type 1 diabetes.

Investigators reverse transcribed all isolated RNA, so they sequenced expressed TCRB transcripts. TCRdb keeps only in-frame clones here, not all; method: immunoSEQ multiplex PCR. The sample carries fewer than 400,000 clones, roughly 8% recorded once. In regard to this clone: Its matching antigen is unknown.

The sequenced sample was central memory CD4+ T cells from blood. The TCR was taken from a woman between 18 and 30 years old in good health. This chain connects TRBV11-2 to TRBJ2-1; a weak D match, TRBD2 (6 bases). In nucleotides, the CDR3 is TGTGCCAGCAGCTTAGATCCCGGGCTAGCGTATCAGTTCTTC. Translated, it gives CASSLDPGLAYQFF. The complete variable domain, with remaining parts taken from reference TRBV11-2 and TRBJ2-1, reads EAGVAQSPRYKIIEKRQSVAFWCNPISGHATLYWYQQILGQGPKLLIQFQNNGVVDDSQLPKDRFSAERLKGVDSTLKIQPAKLEDSAVYLCASSLDPGLAYQFFGPGTRLTVL.